The T cell receptor (beta chain) described here comes from a study of regulatory T cells in long-lasting Graves disease. Study observations and caveats: Among samples with persistent disease, TRBV28, TRBJ1-2 and TRBJ2-5 were favored.

Regarding this clonotype: Its specificity is not known.

The V gene's germline CDR1 is LNHDA and CDR2 SQIVND (reference sequence). The ends lost 1 base at V and 4 bases at J; junction bases unmatched: 19. CDR3 length: 21 amino acids. CDR3-region Arm-PCR and iRepertoire HTBI primers produced the TCR beta libraries. TCRdb re-called the multiplex PCR reads with MiXCR, one entry per CDR3 protein. The sample yields approximately 490,000 distinct CDR3 sequences, roughly 15% seen once. Time point defined: newly diagnosed GD, antithyroid drugs for less than 3 months. Following extraction of RNA from PBMCs, that RNA was used to make the TCR library. This same sample was also taken into another study, of T cells in Graves' hyperthyroidism and ophthalmopathy. That report notes: Using the HTBI primer set, a first-round RT-PCR was run on the TCR CDR3. The model forecast ophthalmopathy, anticipating it by a median around 6.5 months before onset.

This sample comprised peripheral blood mononuclear cells (PBMCs), obtained at new diagnosis, from a patient treated with antithyroid drugs. The V gene is TRBV19, the J gene TRBJ2-1, with 10 bases lining up with TRBD2. The clonotype originates from a man aged 40-49 years with Graves disease. In DNA, the CDR3 is TGTGCCAGTAGTATAGGCCCCAGTGGACTAGCGGAGCTCCCGCTTTACAATGAGCAGTTCTTC. Translation gives CASSIGPSGLAELPLYNEQFF.